The text below deals with one TCR beta chain. Under the authors' procedure: Nucleated cell number was recorded as an estimate derived from reference gene primer amplification. This table comes from immunoSEQ multiplex PCR, and its TCRdb copy is limited to in-frame clones, with some not included. From that table come the V and J calls and clone size; the DNA was used to work out D and trimming. The repertoire consists of 150,000 or so clones, with approximately 86% occurring once and the leading ten covering more than 0.75%. These data originate in a study of blood T cell repertoires in COVID-19. Study-level information: Acute and convalescent COVID-19 specimens originated in the United States, Italy and Spain.

This CDR3 is built from 15 residues. Per germline, CDR1 SGHTA and CDR2 FQGNSA. Trimming left V 6 bases short and J 5 bases short, with 17 bases between. Specimen: peripheral blood. This TCR came from a young man with acute or convalescent COVID-19. The rearrangement joins TRBV7-2 to TRBJ1-5; D possibly corresponds to TRBD1 (6 bases). CDR3 amino acids: CASSHAGGADQPQHF. The CDR3 DNA follows: TGTGCCAGCAGTCATGCGGGGGGCGCAGATCAGCCCCAGCATTTT.